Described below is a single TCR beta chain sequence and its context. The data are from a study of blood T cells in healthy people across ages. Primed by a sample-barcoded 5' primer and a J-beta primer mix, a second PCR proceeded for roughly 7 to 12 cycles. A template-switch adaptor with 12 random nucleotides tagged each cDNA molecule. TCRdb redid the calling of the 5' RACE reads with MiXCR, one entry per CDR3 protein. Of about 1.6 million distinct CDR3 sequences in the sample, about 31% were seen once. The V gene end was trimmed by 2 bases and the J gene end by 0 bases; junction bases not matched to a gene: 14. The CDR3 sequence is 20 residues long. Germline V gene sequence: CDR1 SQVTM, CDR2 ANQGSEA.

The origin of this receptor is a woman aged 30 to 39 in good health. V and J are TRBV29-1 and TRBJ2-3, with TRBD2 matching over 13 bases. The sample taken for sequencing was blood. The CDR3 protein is CSVEYPRTSGSFASTDTQYF. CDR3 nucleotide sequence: TGCAGCGTTGAATACCCCCGGACTAGCGGGAGTTTCGCTAGCACAGATACGCAGTATTTT.